The 21 T cell receptor beta chains below come from one sample, sequenced in a study of breast tumors, draining lymph nodes, adjacent tissues. The lymph nodes were axillary draining lymph nodes from breast cancer patients. TCRdb processed the multiplex PCR reads anew with MiXCR; each CDR3 protein has one entry. There are about 170,000 distinct CDR3 sequences in the sample; 25% to 40% occur only once, and 3.8% lies in the top ten. Sequenced sample: axillary lymph node tissue. The receptors shown here come from a female donor with breast cancer. Some clones in this sample may be carry-over from other donors' samples.

This clonotype occurred many times. The rearrangement links TRBV3-1 to TRBJ2-3; D tentatively fits TRBD1 or TRBD2 (5 bases each). The germline V gene encodes CDR1 LGHDT and CDR2 YNNKEL (reference sequence). Trimming left V 2 bases short and J 4 bases short, with 13 bases between. This CDR3 spans 15 amino acids. The CDR3 nucleotides are TGTGCCAGCAGCCAACCACGGGGCGGGCCAGATACGCAGTATTTT. It yields the protein CASSQPRGGPDTQYF.

The sample holds many counts of this clonotype. This CDR3 reads CASSGENRDGYTF. CDR3 bases: TGTGCCAGCAGCGGGGAAAACAGGGATGGCTACACCTTC. This chain joins TRBV9 and TRBJ1-2; a possible D gene is TRBD1 (6 bases). The CDR3 has 13 amino acids. Germline CDR1 is SGDLS and CDR2 is YYNGEE. The germline V and J ends were trimmed by 3 bases and 6 bases, with 12 bases remaining between them.

The chain links TRBV29-1 to TRBJ1-4, with TRBD1 as a possible D gene (5 bases). This CDR3 region has 14 residues. V was shortened by 6 bases and J by 6 bases, with 17 bases between the two germline ends. CDR1 and CDR2 (germline): SQVTM, ANQGSEA. CDR3 region: CSVPATGPYEKLFF. The CDR3 DNA reads TGCAGCGTCCCAGCCACGGGGCCGTATGAAAAACTGTTTTTT.

About this clonotype itself: Since no conserved phenylalanine or tryptophan closes the CDR3, a read error is the likely cause. It is unclear where the CDR3 begins or ends on the DNA, so no DNA is shown, and the CDR3 is as TCRdb lists it. V and J are TRBV7-9 and TRBJ1-5; the DNA was not compared with TRBD1, the D call given in the table. The CDR3 adds up to 10 amino acids, both ends counted. The germline gives CDR1 SEHNR, CDR2 FQNEAQ (reference sequence). The CDR3 is CASSFDRGRI.

About this clonotype itself: The junction does not match germline at one end; this may be a read error. The genes are TRBV15 and TRBJ2-5; tentative D call: TRBD1 (6 bases). The CDR3 is 17 residues long. Germline loops: CDR1 LNHNV, CDR2 YYDKDF (reference sequence). CDR3 amino acids: CATSRGGGRGLREIQYF. CDR3 in DNA: TGTGCCACCAGCAGAGGTGGTGGCAGGGGATTACGAGAGATCCAGTACTTC.

This clonotype has at least ten counts. Sequence at one end of the junction differs from germline and may be a read error. The chain combines TRBV12-3 or TRBV12-4 with TRBJ2-3, with D perhaps matching TRBD2 (9 bases). CDR3 length: 18 residues. In DNA, the CDR3 is TGTGCCAGCGGAAGGCCCAACAGGGGGGAATTTAGCGGGAGTACCCGTAGATTT. It encodes CASGRPNRGEFSGSTRRF.

Turning to this clonotype: A much larger clone is a single base away; this may be a read error. The chain has TRBV27 and TRBJ1-2, with D perhaps TRBD1 (5 bases). V lost 4 bases to trimming and J lost 10 bases, with 16 bases between them. The CDR3 runs 13 residues. CDR1 MNHEY and CDR2 SMNVEV come from the germline V gene (reference sequence). Written as DNA, the CDR3 is TGTGCCAGCAGTTCCAAACAACTAGGGGACTACACCTTC. As protein: CASSSKQLGDYTF.

This clonotype occurred many times. The chain has TRBV20-1 and TRBJ1-2, with D unresolved. There are 14 residues in the CDR3. V shed 6 bases and J shed 0 bases, with 14 bases lying between them. Germline-derived CDR1 and CDR2 are DFQATT and SNEGSKA (reference sequence). CDR3: CSANTPGANYGYTF. Here the CDR3 DNA reads TGCAGTGCCAACACCCCCGGGGCTAACTATGGCTACACCTTC.

This clonotype was found many times. This chain connects TRBV30 to TRBJ1-5; D perhaps matches TRBD1 (6 bases). Trimming removed 0 bases at V and 0 bases at J, with 18 bases between. Germline V CDR1 and CDR2: GTSNPN, SVGIG (reference sequence). The CDR3 is made up of 18 amino acids. The CDR3 loop reads CAWSVRGRGTYSNQPQHF. Written as DNA, the CDR3 is TGTGCCTGGAGTGTAAGGGGCAGGGGAACGTATAGCAATCAGCCCCAGCATTTT.

This clonotype was seen repeatedly, ten times or more. The rearrangement uses TRBV9 and TRBJ2-1; TRBD2 aligns across 8 bases. CDR3 length: 15 residues. Trimming took 1 base from V and 7 from J; bases not matched to a gene: 7. Germline-derived CDR1 and CDR2 are SGDLS and YYNGEE. The CDR3 DNA follows: TGTGCCAGCAGCGTATTCGGGGGGGCCGGGAATGAGCAGTTCTTC. This gives the protein CASSVFGGAGNEQFF.

This clonotype has ten or more counts. CDR3: CASSQAGTGIAYGYTF. The CDR3 coding sequence is TGTGCCAGCAGCCAAGCCGGGACAGGGATAGCCTATGGCTACACCTTC. The rearrangement links TRBV3-1 to TRBJ1-2; 9 bases map to TRBD1. Germline V gene sequence: CDR1 LGHDT, CDR2 YNNKEL (reference sequence). The V gene end was trimmed by 1 base and the J gene end by 4 bases; junction bases not matched to a gene: 7. The CDR3 is 16 amino acids.

The table lists this clonotype with many counts. The chain carries TRBV6-5 and TRBJ1-6, with 7 bases lining up with TRBD1. The CDR3 totals 13 residues. The ends lost 5 bases at V and 10 bases at J; junction bases unmatched: 5. Germline values: CDR1 MNHEY, CDR2 SVGAGI. CDR3 DNA sequence: TGTGCCAGCAGTCGGACAGGATTGTCACCCCTCCACTTT. Amino acids: CASSRTGLSPLHF.

This clonotype showed up just a few times. Given a much more abundant clone one base away, this may be a read error. This chain connects TRBV7-2 to TRBJ2-5, with 7 bases matching TRBD2. The CDR3 runs to 14 residues. Germline values: CDR1 SGHTA, CDR2 FQGNSA. V gave up 4 bases and J gave up 13 bases; unmatched junction bases: 15. In DNA, the CDR3 is TGTGCCAGCAGCTCGGGCCCAACGGAGCGGGGAAGGTACTTC. Translation: CASSSGPTERGRYF.

This clonotype showed up many times. A much larger clone is a single base away; this may be a read error. This CDR3 is missing its conserved last phenylalanine or tryptophan, likely due to a read error. The rearrangement joins TRBV5-1 to TRBJ2-7; the D gene is possibly TRBD1 (5 bases). The CDR3 contains 12 residues. Trimming shortened V by 4 bases and J by 3 bases, and 8 bases separated the two germline ends. In germline, CDR1 is SGHRS, CDR2 YFSETQ. The CDR3 DNA sequence: TGCGCCAGCAGCGTTGACAGCTACGAGCAGTACCTC. This codes for CASSVDSYEQYL.

The chain joins TRBV7-9 to TRBJ2-2; 11 bases map to TRBD2. CDR1 and CDR2 from the germline V gene are SEHNR and FQNEAQ (reference sequence). After removal of 4 bases from V and 3 bases from J, the junction contained 13 bases not matched to a gene. The CDR3 length is 19 residues. CDR3 loop: CASSSPFRDSGRDTGELFF. The CDR3 nucleotides read TGTGCCAGCAGCTCACCTTTTCGTGATAGCGGGAGGGACACCGGGGAGCTGTTTTTT. Supplemented by reference TRBV7-9 and TRBJ2-2, the full variable domain reads DTGVSQNPRHKITKRGQNVTFRCDPISEHNRLYWYRQTLGQGPEFLTYFQNEAQLEKSRLLSDRFSAERPKGSFSTLEIQRTEQGDSAMYLCASSSPFRDSGRDTGELFFGEGSRLTVL.

The table lists this clonotype with many counts. V and J are TRBV20-1 and TRBJ1-2; perhaps TRBD1 as D (6 bases). CDR1 and CDR2 from the germline V gene are DFQATT and SNEGSKA (reference sequence). The CDR3 is 13 residues long. DNA for the CDR3: TGCAGCTCTCCCGCCGGGACAAACTATGGCTACACCTTC. As protein: CSSPAGTNYGYTF.

This clonotype showed up many times. The chain links TRBV5-8 to TRBJ2-2; 11 bases are shared with TRBD1. Germline CDR1 reads SGHTS; CDR2 reads YDEGEE. The CDR3 length is 15 residues. J lost 7 bases, V lost 4 bases, and 6 bases had no gene match. This CDR3 reads CASSKDRGRGGELFF. The CDR3 nucleotides read TGTGCCAGCAGCAAGGACAGGGGGCGAGGCGGGGAGCTGTTTTTT.

The J gene is TRBJ1-5, the V gene TRBV20-1, with D possibly being TRBD1 (5 bases). The last part of the DNA fits TRBJ2-3 better; the J call may be wrong. Germline V gene data show CDR1 as DFQATT and CDR2 as SNEGSKA (reference sequence). The CDR3 is made up of 13 amino acids. This CDR3 reads CSAQGVGNKPQYF. The CDR3 DNA reads TGCAGTGCTCAGGGTGTTGGCAACAAGCCCCAGTATTTT.

Many counts were recorded for this clonotype. V usage is TRBV5-1 and J usage is TRBJ2-1, with D possibly called TRBD1 or TRBD2 (6 bases each). Per the germline V gene, CDR1 is SGHRS and CDR2 is YFSETQ. The V and J ends lost 7 bases and 8 bases respectively, with 16 bases between them. The CDR3 totals 13 residues. The CDR3 DNA reads as TGCGCCAGCTGGGGACTTCAGGGGCATGAGCAGTTCTTC. This sequence encodes CASWGLQGHEQFF.

This clonotype was counted at least ten times. This rearrangement joins TRBV7-8 to TRBJ2-3; 7 bases agree with TRBD2. CDR1 is SGHVS, CDR2 FQNEAQ, per germline. The ends lost 4 bases at V and 6 bases at J; junction bases unmatched: 19. This CDR3 comprises 18 residues. CDR3 protein: CASSSPLRGGPRGDTQYF. CDR3 nucleotides: TGTGCCAGCAGCTCCCCCCTGCGCGGAGGCCCGCGGGGGGATACGCAGTATTTT.

The DNA of the CDR3 is TGTGCCATCGGGGTTGGGGAGCAAGAGACCCAGTACTTC. The encoded protein is CAIGVGEQETQYF. The rearrangement links TRBV10-3 to TRBJ2-5; possible D gene TRBD2, 5 bases. V gave up 8 bases and J gave up 2 bases, with 12 bases separating them. The CDR3 covers 13 residues. Per the germline V gene, CDR1 is ENHRY and CDR2 is SYGVKD.